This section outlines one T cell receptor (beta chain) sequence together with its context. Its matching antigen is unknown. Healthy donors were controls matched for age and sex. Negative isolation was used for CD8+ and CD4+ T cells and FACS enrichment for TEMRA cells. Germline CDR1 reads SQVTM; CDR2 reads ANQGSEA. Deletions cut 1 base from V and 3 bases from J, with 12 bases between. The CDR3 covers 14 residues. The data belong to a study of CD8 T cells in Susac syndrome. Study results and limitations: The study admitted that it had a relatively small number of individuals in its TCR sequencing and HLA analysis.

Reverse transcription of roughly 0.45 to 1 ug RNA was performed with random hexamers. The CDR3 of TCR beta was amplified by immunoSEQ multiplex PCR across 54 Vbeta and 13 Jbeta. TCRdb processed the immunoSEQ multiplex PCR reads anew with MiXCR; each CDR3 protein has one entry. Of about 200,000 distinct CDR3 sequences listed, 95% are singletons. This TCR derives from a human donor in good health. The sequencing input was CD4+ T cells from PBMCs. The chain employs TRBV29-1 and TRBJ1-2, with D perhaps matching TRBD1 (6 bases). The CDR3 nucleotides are TGCAGCGTTGAAGGTCTTGCAGGGGACTATGGCTACACCTTC. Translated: CSVEGLAGDYGYTF.